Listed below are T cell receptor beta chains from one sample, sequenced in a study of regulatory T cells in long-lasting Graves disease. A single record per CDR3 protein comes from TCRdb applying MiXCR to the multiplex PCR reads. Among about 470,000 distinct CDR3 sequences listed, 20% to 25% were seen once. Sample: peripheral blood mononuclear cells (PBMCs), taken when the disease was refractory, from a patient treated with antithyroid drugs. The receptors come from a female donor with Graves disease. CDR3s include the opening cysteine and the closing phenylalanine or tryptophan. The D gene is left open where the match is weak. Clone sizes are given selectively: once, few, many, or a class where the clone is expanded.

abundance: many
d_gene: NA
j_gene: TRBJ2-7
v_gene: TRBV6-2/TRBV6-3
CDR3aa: CASSGGERGEQYF
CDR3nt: TGTGCCAGCAGTGGCGGGGAACGAGGAGAGCAGTACTTC

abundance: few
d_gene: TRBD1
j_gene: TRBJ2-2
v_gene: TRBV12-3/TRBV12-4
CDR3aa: CASSPLQGAGELFF
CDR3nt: TGTGCCAGCAGTCCACTACAGGGGGCCGGGGAGCTGTTTTTT

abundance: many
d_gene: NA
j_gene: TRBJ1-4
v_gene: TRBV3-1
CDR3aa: CASSQDLRIPNEKLFF
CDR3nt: TGTGCCAGCAGCCAAGATCTCAGGATACCCAATGAAAAACTGTTTTTT

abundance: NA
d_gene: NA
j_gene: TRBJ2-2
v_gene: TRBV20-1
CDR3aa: CSGGQSNTGELFF
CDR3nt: TGCAGTGGAGGGCAGTCGAACACCGGGGAGCTGTTTTTT

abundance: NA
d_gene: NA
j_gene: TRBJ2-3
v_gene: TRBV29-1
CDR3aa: CSVEAADTQYF
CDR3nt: TGCAGCGTTGAAGCGGCAGATACGCAGTATTTT

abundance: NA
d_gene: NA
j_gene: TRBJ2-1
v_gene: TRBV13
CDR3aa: CASSLAEWRNEQFF
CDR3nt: TGTGCCAGCAGCTTAGCGGAGTGGCGGAATGAGCAGTTCTTC

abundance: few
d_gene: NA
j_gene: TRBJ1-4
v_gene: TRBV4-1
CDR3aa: CASRQGPILTNEKLFF
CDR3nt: TGCGCCAGCCGCCAGGGACCAATCTTAACTAATGAAAAACTGTTTTTT

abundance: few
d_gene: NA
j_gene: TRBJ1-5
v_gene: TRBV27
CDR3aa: CASSLYGASSGNQPRHF
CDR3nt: TGTGCCAGCAGTTTATATGGGGCGAGTTCCGGGAATCAGCCCCGGCATTTT

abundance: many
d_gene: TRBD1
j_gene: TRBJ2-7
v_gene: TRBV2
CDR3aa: CASSTQGALEQYF
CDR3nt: TGTGCCAGCAGTACTCAGGGGGCTCTCGAGCAGTACTTC

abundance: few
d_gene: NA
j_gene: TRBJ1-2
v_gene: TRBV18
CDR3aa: CASSATGPKGYTF
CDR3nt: TGTGCCAGCTCAGCTACAGGGCCAAAAGGCTACACCTTC

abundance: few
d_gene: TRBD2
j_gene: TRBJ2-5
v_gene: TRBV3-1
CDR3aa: CASSQQGTSEETQYF
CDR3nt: TGTGCCAGCAGCCAGCAAGGGACTAGCGAAGAGACCCAGTACTTC

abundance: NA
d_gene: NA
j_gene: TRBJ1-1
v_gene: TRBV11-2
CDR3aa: CASSFLGDYTEAFF
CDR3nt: TGTGCCAGCAGCTTCTTAGGGGACTACACGGAAGCTTTCTTT

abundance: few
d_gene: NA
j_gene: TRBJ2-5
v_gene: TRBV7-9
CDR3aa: CASSPPLQGAGETQYF
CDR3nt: TGTGCCAGCAGCCCCCCCTTACAGGGCGCGGGGGAGACCCAGTACTTC

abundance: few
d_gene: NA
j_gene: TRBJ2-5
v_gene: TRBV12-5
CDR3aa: CASEPDVWGLQRIETQYF
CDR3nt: TGTGCTAGTGAACCCGACGTCTGGGGACTCCAAAGGATTGAGACCCAGTACTTC

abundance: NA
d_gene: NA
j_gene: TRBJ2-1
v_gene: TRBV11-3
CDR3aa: CASSLGLGRWEVMNEQFF
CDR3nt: TGTGCCAGCAGTTTAGGATTGGGCCGGTGGGAGGTAATGAATGAGCAGTTCTTC

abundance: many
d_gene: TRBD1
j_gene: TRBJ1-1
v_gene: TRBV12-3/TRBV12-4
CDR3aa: CASSLFGQGNEAFF
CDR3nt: TGTGCCAGCAGTTTATTCGGACAGGGGAACGAAGCTTTCTTT

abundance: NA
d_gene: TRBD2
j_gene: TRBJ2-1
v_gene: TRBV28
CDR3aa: CASSLGGGGNEQFF
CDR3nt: TGTGCCAGCAGCCTAGGCGGGGGAGGAAATGAGCAGTTCTTC

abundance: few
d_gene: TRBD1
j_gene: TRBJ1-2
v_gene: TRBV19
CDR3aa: CASSMPRDRGPRDYGYTF
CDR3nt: TGTGCCAGTAGTATGCCCCGGGACAGGGGGCCGAGAGACTATGGCTACACCTTC

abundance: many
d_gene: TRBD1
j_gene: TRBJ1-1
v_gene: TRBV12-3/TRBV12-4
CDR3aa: CASSLREGAAEAFF
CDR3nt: TGTGCCAGCAGCCTTAGAGAGGGGGCCGCTGAAGCTTTCTTT

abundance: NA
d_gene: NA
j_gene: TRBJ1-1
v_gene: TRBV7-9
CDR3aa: CASSLWDRARNTEAFF
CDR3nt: TGTGCCAGCAGCTTATGGGACCGGGCAAGGAACACTGAAGCTTTCTTT

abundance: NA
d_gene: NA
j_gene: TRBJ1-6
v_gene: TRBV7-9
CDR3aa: CASSFGGRRDSPLHF
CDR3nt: TGTGCCAGCAGCTTCGGGGGGAGGCGGGATTCACCCCTCCACTTT

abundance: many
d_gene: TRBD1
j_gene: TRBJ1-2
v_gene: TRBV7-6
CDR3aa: CASSFSGQPVTF
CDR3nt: TGTGCCAGCAGCTTCTCGGGACAGCCTGTCACCTTC

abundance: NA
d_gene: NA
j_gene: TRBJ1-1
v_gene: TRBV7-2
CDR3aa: CASSPRDMNTEAFF
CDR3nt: TGTGCCAGCAGCCCCCGGGACATGAACACTGAAGCTTTCTTT

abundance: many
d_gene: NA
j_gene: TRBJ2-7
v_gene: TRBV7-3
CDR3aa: CASSLGLRAYEQYF
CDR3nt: TGTGCCAGCAGCTTGGGCCTTAGGGCTTACGAGCAGTACTTC

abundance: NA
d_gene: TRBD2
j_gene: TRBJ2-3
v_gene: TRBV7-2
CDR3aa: CASSLTSGSFDTQYF
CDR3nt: TGTGCCAGCAGCTTGACTAGCGGGAGCTTTGATACGCAGTATTTT

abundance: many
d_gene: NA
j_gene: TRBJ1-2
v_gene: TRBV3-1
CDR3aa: CASSQDNYGYTF
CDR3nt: TGTGCCAGCAGCCAAGACAACTATGGCTACACCTTC